This TCR beta chain comes out of a study of blood T cell repertoires in COVID-19. Study-level information: Spain, Italy and the United States supplied samples that represented acute and convalescent COVID-19. PBMCs, B-cell-depleted T cells, or T cells provided the cDNA or gDNA that made up the material.

The V end lost 0 bases, the J end lost 2 bases, and 14 bases lay between the germline ends. Germline CDR1 is SGHTA and CDR2 is FQGNSA. The length of the CDR3 is 16 residues. This clone was observed a single time. Assay: immunoSEQ multiplex PCR; the TCRdb copy retains only in-frame clones and omits some. The sample has approximately 360,000 clones; over 75% are singletons. Participants were placed into cohorts based on the clinical history they reported. This clonotype was obtained from a woman in her 30s with acute COVID-19. Sequenced material: PBMCs or T cells enriched from blood (not recorded which). The chain joins TRBV7-2 to TRBJ2-7; D is uncertain. CDR3 bases: TGTGCCAGCAGCTTAGCGGGCGAACCCGAAGCCTACGAGCAGTACTTC. Residues: CASSLAGEPEAYEQYF.